This TCR beta chain was found in a study of PD-L1 blockade in urothelial cancer listed by TCRdb under 2017. Looking at the study overall: All patients started therapy in about 2014 and received atezolizumab 1,200 mg intravenously every 3 weeks. Pretreatment tumor samples and matched peripheral blood, collected serially before and after atezolizumab treatment, underwent TCR sequencing. About 90% of the roughly 30 patients were males with bladder-origin urothelial cancer, and about 65% of the roughly 30 reported a prior smoking history. In the same patients, pretreatment tumors underwent whole exome sequencing and RNA sequencing in addition to TCR sequencing. Progression-free survival longer than 6 months counted as durable clinical benefit, and TCR features were additionally tested against both progression-free and overall survival. Blood samples gave median yields of around 150,000 T cells and 82,636 unique TCRs, along with a median clonality of 0.080. An ECOG performance status of 0 or 1 was recorded for the patients, and 0 to 3 prior chemotherapy regimens had been received by the patients. The study was an exploratory multi-omic analysis of somatic, immune and clinical correlates of response to PD-L1 blockade with atezolizumab in urothelial cancer. Pretreatment blood TCR-seq was available for around 29 patients, at least one posttreatment blood collection was obtained for about 24 patients, and tumor TCR-seq was available for about 24 patients. Blood samples were analyzed at 3 weeks after treatment start (second dose) and at 6 weeks after treatment start. Fewer than ten patients reached durable clinical benefit, while 15 to 20 patients did not. Results the study describes overall, beyond this receptor: At 3 weeks after the start of treatment, tumor-associated TCR clones in peripheral blood had expanded more in patients with durable benefit (n of about 21, p = 0.022). A pretreatment peripheral blood TCR clonality below the median was linked to improved progression-free and overall survival. Small sample size (n of about 30) and many exploratory analyses mean the results are intended to be hypothesis-generating.

Synthetic TCR analog templates were spiked into each PCR so that absolute template abundance could be estimated from read counts. TCRbeta CDR3 regions were amplified from genomic DNA with bias-controlled V and J gene primers using the immunoSEQ assay. Sequencing of rearranged TCRbeta segments was done at approximately 20X coverage. The paper's processing steps were these. Sequencing errors were corrected by clustering and CDR3s were annotated against IMGT to assign V, D and J genes. Downstream analyses used only productive TCRbeta rearrangements, leaving out any out-of-frame or stop-codon sequences. Clonality was computed as one minus Shannon entropy normalized by the log of the number of unique productive sequences. Clones differing between time points or between blood and tumor were identified by Fisher's exact test with Benjamini-Hochberg correction at adjusted p below 0.01. TCRdb holds this immuneACCESS table with in-frame rearrangements only. Some clones are missing; in checked studies, unresolved V genes explain under half, and the rest has no known cause. V and J calls and clone size are those listed in that table; D and trimming were worked out from the DNA. In all, the sample holds roughly 95,000 clones, and around 87% of those were seen once. 2% to 2.5% of the sample comes from the top ten.

About this clone: Its antigen remains unidentified. Qualities for individual bases were not recorded, and no much larger clone is one base off.

The intended sense of this specimen's time point label: pretreatment peripheral blood. The cohort comprised 25 to 35 patients with locally advanced or metastatic urothelial carcinoma treated at Memorial Sloan Kettering on a trial protocol. Peripheral blood mononuclear cells were collected pretreatment and during treatment, at between 1 and 8 total time points per patient. The Qiagen DNeasy Blood extraction kit was used to purify genomic DNA from total PBMCs and from tumor samples. Collected pretreatment and during treatment, PBMCs were isolated and stored as previously described. V lost 4 bases and J lost 6 bases; the stretch between them is 5 bases long. The CDR3 measures 11 amino acids from cysteine to phenylalanine. The only DNA kept is the CDR3, 33 bases in frame from the first base. The germline V gene gives CDR1 as SGHTA and CDR2 as FQGNSA.

This receptor was obtained from a man in his fifties or sixties with urothelial cancer. This receptor chain uses TRBV7-2 and TRBJ2-3, with the D gene too uncertain to name. The sequences come from PBMCs, collected around atezolizumab (anti-PD-L1) treatment. CDR3 reads: CASSSADTQYF. The nucleotide sequence is given as TGTGCCAGCAGCTCCGCGGATACGCAGTATTTT.